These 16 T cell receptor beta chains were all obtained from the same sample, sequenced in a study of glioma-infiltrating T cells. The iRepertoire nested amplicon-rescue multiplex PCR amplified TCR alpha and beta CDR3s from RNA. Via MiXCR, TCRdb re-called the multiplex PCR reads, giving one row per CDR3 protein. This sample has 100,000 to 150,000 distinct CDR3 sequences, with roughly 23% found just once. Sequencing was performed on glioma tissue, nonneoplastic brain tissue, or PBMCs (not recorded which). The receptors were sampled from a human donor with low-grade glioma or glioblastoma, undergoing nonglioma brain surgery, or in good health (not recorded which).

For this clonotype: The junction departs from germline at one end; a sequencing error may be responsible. The CDR3 DNA reads as TGCAGTGCTAGAGATTTCGGCCTTCCTTCCAATGGGCAGTTCTTT. This translates into CSARDFGLPSNGQFF. The chain links TRBV20-1 to TRBJ2-1, with D uncertain. The CDR3 sequence is 15 residues long. From germline, CDR1 is DFQATT and CDR2 SNEGSKA (reference sequence).

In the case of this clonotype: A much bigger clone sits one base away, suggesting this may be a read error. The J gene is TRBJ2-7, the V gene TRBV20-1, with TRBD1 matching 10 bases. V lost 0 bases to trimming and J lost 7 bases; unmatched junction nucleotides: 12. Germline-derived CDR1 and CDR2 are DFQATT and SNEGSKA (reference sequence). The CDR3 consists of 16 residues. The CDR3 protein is CSARDTGTGAYNEQYF. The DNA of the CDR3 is TGCAGTGCTAGAGATACCGGGACAGGGGCCTACAATGAGCAGTACTTC.

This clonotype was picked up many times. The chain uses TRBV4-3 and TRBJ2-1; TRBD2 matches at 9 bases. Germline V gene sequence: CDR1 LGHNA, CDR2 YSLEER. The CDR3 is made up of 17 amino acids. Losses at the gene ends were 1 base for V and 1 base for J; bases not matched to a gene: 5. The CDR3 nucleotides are TGCGCCAGCAGCCAAGTAGTTAGCGGGAGATCCTACAATGAGCAGTTCTTC. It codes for CASSQVVSGRSYNEQFF.

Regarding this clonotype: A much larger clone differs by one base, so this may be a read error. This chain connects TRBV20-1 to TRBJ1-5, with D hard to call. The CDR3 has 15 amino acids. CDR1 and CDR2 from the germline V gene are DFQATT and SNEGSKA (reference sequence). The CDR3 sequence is CSASFGSESNQPQNF. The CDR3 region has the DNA TGCAGTGCTAGTTTCGGGTCAGAGAGCAATCAGCCCCAGAATTTT.

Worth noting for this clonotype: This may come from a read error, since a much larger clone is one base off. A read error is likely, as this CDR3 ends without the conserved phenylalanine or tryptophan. DNA for the CDR3: TGTGCCAGTAGTAGTACCGAGAACACTGAAGCTTTCTCT. The encoded protein is CASSSTENTEAFS. The rearrangement uses TRBV19 and TRBJ1-1; D ambiguous. The CDR3 totals 13 residues. Germline V lookup: CDR1 LNHDA, CDR2 SQIVND (reference sequence). V lost 4 bases and J lost 1, with 7 bases in between.

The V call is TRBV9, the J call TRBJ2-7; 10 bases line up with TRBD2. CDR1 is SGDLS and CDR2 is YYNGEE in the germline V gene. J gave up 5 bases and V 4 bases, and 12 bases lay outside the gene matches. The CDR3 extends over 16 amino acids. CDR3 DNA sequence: TGTGCCAGCAGCCCCCCCGCGACTAGCGGGCTCCACGAGCAGTACTTC. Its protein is CASSPPATSGLHEQYF.

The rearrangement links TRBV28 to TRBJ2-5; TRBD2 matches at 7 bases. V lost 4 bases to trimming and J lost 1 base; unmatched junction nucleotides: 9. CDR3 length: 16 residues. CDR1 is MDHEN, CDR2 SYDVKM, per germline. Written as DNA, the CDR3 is TGTGCCAGCAGTTCCTCGGGAGCGGGATCCCAAGAGACCCAGTACTTC. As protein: CASSSSGAGSQETQYF.

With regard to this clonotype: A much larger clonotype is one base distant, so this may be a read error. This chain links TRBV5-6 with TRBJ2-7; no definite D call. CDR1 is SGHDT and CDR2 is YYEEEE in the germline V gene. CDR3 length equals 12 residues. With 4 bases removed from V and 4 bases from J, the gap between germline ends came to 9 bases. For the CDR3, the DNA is TGTGCCAGCAGCCTGACTTTTTACGAGCAGTACTTC. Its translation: CASSLTFYEQYF.

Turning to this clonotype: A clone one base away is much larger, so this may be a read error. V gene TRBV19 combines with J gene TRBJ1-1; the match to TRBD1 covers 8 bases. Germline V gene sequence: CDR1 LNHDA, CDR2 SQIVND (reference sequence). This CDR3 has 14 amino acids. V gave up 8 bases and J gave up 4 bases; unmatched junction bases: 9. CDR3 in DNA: TGTGCCAGTTTGAGTACAGGGGGGCCCACTGAAGCTTTCTTT. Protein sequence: CASLSTGGPTEAFF.

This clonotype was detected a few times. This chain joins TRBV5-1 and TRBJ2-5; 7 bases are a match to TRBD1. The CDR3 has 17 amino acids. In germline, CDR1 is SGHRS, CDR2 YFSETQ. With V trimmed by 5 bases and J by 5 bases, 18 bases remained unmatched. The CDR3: CASRGRYGQDGGETQYF. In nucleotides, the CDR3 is TGCGCCAGCAGGGGGAGATACGGACAGGATGGCGGTGAGACCCAGTACTTC.

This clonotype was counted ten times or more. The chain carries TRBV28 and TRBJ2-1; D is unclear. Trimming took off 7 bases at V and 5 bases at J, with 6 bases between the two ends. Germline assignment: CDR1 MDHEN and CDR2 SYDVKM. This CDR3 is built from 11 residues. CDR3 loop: CASKGDNEQFF. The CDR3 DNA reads TGTGCCAGCAAGGGTGACAATGAGCAGTTCTTC.

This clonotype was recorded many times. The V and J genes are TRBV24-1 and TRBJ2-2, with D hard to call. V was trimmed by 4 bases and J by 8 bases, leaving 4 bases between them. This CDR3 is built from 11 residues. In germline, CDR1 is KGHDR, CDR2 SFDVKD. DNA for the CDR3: TGTGCCACCAGTGACCGGGGGGAGCTGTTTTTT. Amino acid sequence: CATSDRGELFF.

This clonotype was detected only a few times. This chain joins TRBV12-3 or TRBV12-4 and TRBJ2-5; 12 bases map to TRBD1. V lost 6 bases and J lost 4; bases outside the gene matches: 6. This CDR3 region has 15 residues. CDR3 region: CASSTGTGGGETQYF. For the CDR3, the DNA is TGTGCCAGCAGCACCGGGACAGGGGGCGGAGAGACCCAGTACTTC.

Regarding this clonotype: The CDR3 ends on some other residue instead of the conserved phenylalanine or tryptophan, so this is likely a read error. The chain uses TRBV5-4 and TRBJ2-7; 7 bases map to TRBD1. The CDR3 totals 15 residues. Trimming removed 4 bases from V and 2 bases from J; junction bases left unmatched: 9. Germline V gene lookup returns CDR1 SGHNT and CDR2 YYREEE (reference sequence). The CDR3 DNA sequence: TGTGCCAGCAGCGGGGGCGGACAGGAGGCCTACGAGCAGTACCTC. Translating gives CASSGGGQEAYEQYL.

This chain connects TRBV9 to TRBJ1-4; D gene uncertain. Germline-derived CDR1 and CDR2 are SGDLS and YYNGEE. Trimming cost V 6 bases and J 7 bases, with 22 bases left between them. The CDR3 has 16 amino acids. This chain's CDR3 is CASTIGPENGTEKLFF. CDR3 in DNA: TGTGCCAGCACGATCGGTCCGGAGAATGGTACTGAAAAACTGTTTTTT. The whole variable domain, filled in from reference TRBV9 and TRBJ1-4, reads DSGVTQTPKHLITATGQRVTLRCSPRSGDLSVYWYQQSLDQGLQFLIQYYNGEERAKGNILERFSAQQFPDLHSELNLSSLELGDSALYFCASTIGPENGTEKLFFGSGTQLSVL.

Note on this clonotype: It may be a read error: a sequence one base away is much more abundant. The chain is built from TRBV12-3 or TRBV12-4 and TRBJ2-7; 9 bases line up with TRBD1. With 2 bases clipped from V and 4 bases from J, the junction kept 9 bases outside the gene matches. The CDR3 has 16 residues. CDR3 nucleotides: TGTGCCAGCAGTTTACGGATGGGACAGGGTATTTACGAGCAGTACTTC. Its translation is CASSLRMGQGIYEQYF.